What follows describes a single T cell receptor beta chain. The record originates from a study of shared clonotypes between healthy human individuals. Germline CDR1 reads SGHTA; CDR2 reads FQGNSA. The CDR3 loop spans 15 amino acids. V was cut by 1 base and J by 5 bases, with 11 bases left in between. TCRdb keeps only in-frame clones here, not all; method: immunoSEQ multiplex PCR. This sample has about 520,000 clones, with around 85% found just once. The V gene is TRBV7-2, the J gene TRBJ1-4, with D perhaps matching TRBD1 (6 bases). The sequencing input was PBMCs. This clonotype was obtained from a middle-aged woman in good health. Some clones in this sample may be carry-over from other donors' samples. Here the CDR3 DNA reads TGTGCCAGCAGCTTAGTGGGGGGCATAAATGAAAAACTGTTTTTT. Residues: CASSLVGGINEKLFF.